Each of the 10 T cell receptor beta chains below was sequenced from the same sample in a study of Ad26.COV2.S vaccination and SARS-CoV-2 variants. Treatment noted: approximately 18 received Ad26.COV2.S at low or high dose, single or two shots; several received placebo; per-sample allocation not given. Material that was analyzed had been drawn on day 63 after the first vaccine or placebo injection. This table comes from immunoSEQ multiplex PCR, and its TCRdb copy is limited to in-frame clones, with some not included. The sample contains roughly 700,000 clones, approximately 88% of which appear only once. The material sequenced was peripheral blood, taken in a trial of Ad26.COV2.S vaccine versus placebo. The source of these receptors is a person aged 18-60 years who received the Ad26.COV2.S COVID-19 vaccine or a placebo.

This clone appeared a few times. The chain uses TRBV6-1 and TRBJ1-3; possibly TRBD1 for D (6 bases). CDR3 length equals 16 residues. Trimming removed 6 bases at V and 0 bases at J, with 15 bases between. Germline loops: CDR1 MNHNS, CDR2 SASEGT. The CDR3 loop is CASSETGTGSGNTIYF. As DNA, the CDR3 is TGTGCCAGCAGCGAAACAGGGACGGGCTCTGGAAACACCATATATTTT.

The chain carries TRBV11-2 and TRBJ1-1; maybe TRBD1 (6 bases). Trimming removed 0 bases at V and 4 bases at J, with 15 bases between. The CDR3 has 16 amino acids. Germline assignment: CDR1 SGHAT and CDR2 FQNNGV. DNA of the CDR3: TGTGCCAGCAGCTTAGAGGAGGCACAGGGAGGCACTGAAGCTTTCTTT. Amino acids: CASSLEEAQGGTEAFF. The full variable domain, its missing parts supplied by reference TRBV11-2 and TRBJ1-1, is EAGVAQSPRYKIIEKRQSVAFWCNPISGHATLYWYQQILGQGPKLLIQFQNNGVVDDSQLPKDRFSAERLKGVDSTLKIQPAKLEDSAVYLCASSLEEAQGGTEAFFGQGTRLTVV.

The gene calls are TRBV29-1 and TRBJ2-7, with a possible D match to TRBD1 (5 bases). V gave up 3 bases and J gave up 3 bases, with 12 bases separating them. The germline V gene has CDR1 SQVTM and CDR2 ANQGSEA. The CDR3 is made up of 13 amino acids. The CDR3 protein is CSVDREGSYEQYF. CDR3 nucleotide sequence: TGCAGCGTTGACAGGGAAGGAAGCTACGAGCAGTACTTC.

V usage is TRBV7-9 and J usage is TRBJ1-6; tentatively, D is TRBD1 (6 bases). V lost 5 bases, J lost 9 bases, and 11 bases lay in between. Germline V gives CDR1 SEHNR, CDR2 FQNEAQ (reference sequence). This CDR3 is 13 amino acids long. The CDR3 loop reads CASSQLGGSPLHF. In DNA, the CDR3 is TGTGCCAGCAGCCAACTAGGGGGTTCACCCCTCCACTTT. Using reference TRBV7-9 and TRBJ1-6 for the parts outside the CDR3, the full variable domain is DTGVSQNPRHKITKRGQNVTFRCDPISEHNRLYWYRQTLGQGPEFLTYFQNEAQLEKSRLLSDRFSAERPKGSFSTLEIQRTEQGDSAMYLCASSQLGGSPLHFGNGTRLTVT.

This chain uses TRBV19 with TRBJ1-2, with 8 bases matching TRBD1. CDR1 and CDR2 from the germline V gene are LNHDA and SQIVND (reference sequence). V dropped 3 bases and J dropped 4; count of bases not matched to a gene: 13. The CDR3 loop spans 17 amino acids. The DNA for the CDR3 is TGTGCCAGTAGTATCACCGGGACAGGATTCACTAGCTATGGCTACACCTTC. Its protein is CASSITGTGFTSYGYTF.

The chain joins TRBV6-5 to TRBJ1-2; weak D call: TRBD1 (6 bases). V lost 6 bases and J lost 4, with 12 bases in between. CDR3 length equals 13 residues. Germline V gene sequence: CDR1 MNHEY, CDR2 SVGAGI. The CDR3 bases are TGTGCCAGCAGCCGACAGGCCTCCTATGGCTACACCTTC. Protein sequence: CASSRQASYGYTF.

The chain couples TRBV6-1 to TRBJ1-1, with D possibly matching TRBD1 (5 bases). Trimming removed 1 base from V and 9 bases from J, with 9 bases in between. Germline V CDR1 and CDR2: MNHNS, SASEGT. The CDR3 has 12 residues. The CDR3 loop is CASSEVLGQAFF. The CDR3 nucleotides read TGTGCCAGCAGTGAAGTGCTGGGACAAGCTTTCTTT.

The chain combines TRBV5-1 with TRBJ2-1; D is uncertain. CDR1 is SGHRS and CDR2 is YFSETQ in the germline V gene. This CDR3 region has 15 residues. V lost 2 bases and J 3 bases, leaving 12 bases between the germline ends. CDR3 loop: CASSLTDPDYNEQFF. For the CDR3, the DNA is TGCGCCAGCAGCTTAACAGACCCCGACTACAATGAGCAGTTCTTC.

The rearrangement links TRBV6-2 or TRBV6-3 to TRBJ1-6, with no clear D. V lost 0 bases to trimming and J lost 7 bases, with 4 bases between them. Germline V gives CDR1 MNHEY, CDR2 SVGEGT. This CDR3 has 13 amino acids. In nucleotides, the CDR3 is TGTGCCAGCAGTTACTCAAGGAATTCACCCCTCCACTTT. Translated: CASSYSRNSPLHF.

The J gene is TRBJ1-5, the V gene TRBV18; 8 bases line up with TRBD1. The CDR3 contains 18 residues. Germline V lookup: CDR1 KGHSH, CDR2 LQKENI. With V trimmed by 5 bases and J by 4 bases, 16 bases remained unmatched. CDR3 sequence (DNA): TGTGCCAGCTCAGCCGGACAGGGACTTAGAAGGGAGAATCAGCCCCAGCATTTT. Protein: CASSAGQGLRRENQPQHF.